The 18 T cell receptor beta chains given below trace back to one sample, sequenced in a study of molecular identifiers for immune sequencing clone quantification. A single record per CDR3 protein comes from TCRdb applying MiXCR to the PCR reads. Among about half a million distinct CDR3 sequences listed, about 22% were seen once. Sequenced sample: naive CD8+ T cells from blood, with Jurkat cell RNA spiked in. Subset indicated: FACS-sorted CD8+CD4-CCR7+CD45RA+ naive T cells. Every receptor here comes from a human donor in good health. Some libraries in this study had Jurkat cell RNA spiked in.

A few counts support this clonotype. Written as DNA, the CDR3 is TGCGCCAGCAGCTATGACAGGGGGCGAGATGGCTACACCTTC. It yields the protein CASSYDRGRDGYTF. The rearrangement links TRBV4-3 to TRBJ1-2, with 10 bases lining up with TRBD1. CDR1 LGHNA and CDR2 YSLEER come from the germline V gene. The CDR3 runs 14 residues. J was trimmed by 6 bases and V by 5 bases; bases with no gene match: 6.

The V and J genes are TRBV4-3 and TRBJ2-1; a weak D match, TRBD2 (6 bases). Germline V gives CDR1 LGHNA, CDR2 YSLEER. V was pared by 0 bases and J by 3 bases, with 9 bases between. The CDR3 totals 15 residues. The CDR3 protein is CASSQDPAGYNEQFF. The CDR3 DNA follows: TGCGCCAGCAGCCAAGACCCAGCGGGCTACAATGAGCAGTTCTTC.

This clonotype was seen many times. The chain combines TRBV3-1 with TRBJ2-2, with 12 bases fitting TRBD2. Germline assignment: CDR1 LGHDT and CDR2 YNNKEL (reference sequence). This CDR3 comprises 18 residues. Trimming at V came to 2 bases and at J to 3 bases, leaving 7 bases not matched to a gene. CDR3 DNA: TGTGCCAGCAGCCAATCGGCTAGCGGGAGGGCCGACACCGGGGAGCTGTTTTTT. It translates to CASSQSASGRADTGELFF.

J is TRBJ1-6 and V is TRBV20-1, with unresolved D. The V gene lost 1 base and the J gene lost 7 bases, with 14 bases spanning the gap. Germline CDR1 is DFQATT and CDR2 is SNEGSKA (reference sequence). The CDR3 is 15 residues long. For the CDR3, the DNA is TGCAGTGCTAGAGGAACGGTGGAGGCCAATTCACCCCTCCACTTT. It is translated as CSARGTVEANSPLHF.

The CDR3 loop reads CASSQDRAIIWEQYF. In DNA, the CDR3 is TGCGCCAGCAGCCAAGATCGCGCCATTATCTGGGAGCAGTACTTC. V and J are TRBV4-3 and TRBJ2-7; D uncertain. CDR3 length: 15 amino acids. The germline gives CDR1 LGHNA, CDR2 YSLEER. The ends were cut back, 0 bases at V and 7 bases at J, with 16 bases in the middle.

V usage is TRBV7-9 and J usage is TRBJ2-1, with 10 positions matching TRBD2. CDR3 length: 19 residues. Unmatched junction bases numbered 10, after V lost 2 bases and J lost 0 bases. Germline loops: CDR1 SEHNR, CDR2 FQNEAQ (reference sequence). CDR3 sequence reads: CASSLLLAGTPSSYNEQFF. CDR3 nucleotides: TGTGCCAGCAGCTTATTACTAGCGGGGACGCCTAGCTCCTACAATGAGCAGTTCTTC.

Remarks on this clonotype: Since a much larger clone is just one base distant, this may be a read error. The chain links TRBV6-5 to TRBJ2-5; D uncertain. With 4 bases removed from V and 3 bases from J, the gap between germline ends came to 18 bases. The CDR3 spans 16 residues. Germline-derived CDR1 and CDR2 are MNHEY and SVGAGI. The CDR3 here is CASSLWNSLREETQYF. Here the CDR3 DNA reads TGTGCCAGCAGTTTGTGGAACTCCCTTCGGGAAGAGACCCAGTACTTC.

The chain employs TRBV12-3 or TRBV12-4 and TRBJ2-1; possibly TRBD1 for D (5 bases). V lost 2 bases, J lost 4 bases, and 9 bases lay in between. The CDR3 has 14 amino acids. In DNA, the CDR3 is TGTGCCAGCAGTTTAAGGGGTCGATACAATGAGCAGTTCTTC. This encodes CASSLRGRYNEQFF.

This clonotype was seen many times. The V gene is TRBV29-1, the J gene TRBJ2-3, with D perhaps matching TRBD1 (6 bases). Trimming shortened V by 0 bases and J by 3 bases, and 16 bases separated the two germline ends. Germline values: CDR1 SQVTM, CDR2 ANQGSEA. The CDR3 runs to 16 residues. The CDR3 region is CSVEDVSQGPTDTQYF. The DNA for the CDR3 is TGCAGCGTTGAAGATGTCTCCCAGGGGCCGACAGATACGCAGTATTTT.

The table lists this clonotype with many counts. V is TRBV9 and J is TRBJ2-1; 8 nucleotides agree with TRBD1. Germline CDR1 reads SGDLS; CDR2 reads YYNGEE. The CDR3 sequence is 16 residues long. The V segment lost 0 bases and the J segment 8 bases; nucleotides outside the gene matches: 10. CDR3 amino acids: CASSVAWTGPRDEQFF. The DNA of the CDR3 is TGTGCCAGCAGCGTAGCTTGGACAGGGCCGCGCGATGAGCAGTTCTTC.

This clonotype occurred many times. J is TRBJ2-1 and V is TRBV11-2; possible D gene TRBD2, 5 bases. Per the germline V gene, CDR1 is SGHAT and CDR2 is FQNNGV. Trimming shortened V by 3 bases and J by 4 bases, and 7 bases separated the two germline ends. The CDR3 is 13 residues long. The CDR3: CASSLSGYNEQFF. As DNA, the CDR3 is TGTGCCAGCAGCTTGTCGGGGTACAATGAGCAGTTCTTC.

This chain links TRBV7-3 with TRBJ2-1, with 10 bases identical to TRBD2. The germline V gene encodes CDR1 SGHTA and CDR2 FQGTGA. With 4 bases clipped from V and 8 bases from J, the junction kept 8 bases outside the gene matches. This CDR3 has 15 residues. DNA for the CDR3: TGTGCCAGCAGCTCCTTAGCGGGAGGTTACGATGAGCAGTTCTTC. It encodes CASSSLAGGYDEQFF.

This clonotype was counted many times. This chain links TRBV4-3 with TRBJ1-6; maybe TRBD1 (6 bases). The CDR3 totals 15 residues. Germline loops: CDR1 LGHNA, CDR2 YSLEER. The V end was cut by 0 bases, the J end by 8 bases, with 11 bases between. The CDR3 loop is CASSQDTGNYSPLHF. The CDR3 DNA reads as TGCGCCAGCAGCCAAGACACAGGGAACTATTCACCCCTCCACTTT.

This clonotype occurred many times. The V gene is TRBV7-9, the J gene TRBJ1-1; 8 bases are a match to TRBD1. The CDR3 covers 13 residues. Germline CDR1 SEHNR, CDR2 FQNEAQ (reference sequence). V shed 10 bases and J 3 bases; nucleotides not matched to a gene: 7. The CDR3 protein is CATQGAFHTEAFF. The CDR3 DNA follows: TGTGCCACCCAGGGGGCTTTTCACACTGAAGCTTTCTTT.

The J gene is TRBJ2-3, the V gene TRBV7-9, with D maybe TRBD2 (5 bases). Germline assignment: CDR1 SEHNR and CDR2 FQNEAQ (reference sequence). V was trimmed by 7 bases and J by 6 bases, leaving 14 bases between them. CDR3 length equals 13 residues. The CDR3 sequence is CASNGRDLDTQYF. The CDR3, as DNA: TGTGCCAGCAATGGACGGGATCTTGATACGCAGTATTTT.

Remarks on this clonotype: A much more abundant neighbour one base away suggests this may be a read error. The chain uses TRBV12-3 or TRBV12-4 and TRBJ2-5; D call uncertain. The CDR3 is 13 residues long. Trimming cost V 3 bases and J 4 bases, with 9 bases left between them. CDR3 sequence (DNA): TGTGCCAGCAGTTTTGGCAGCGTAGAGACCCAGTACTTC. Protein product: CASSFGSVETQYF.

The rearrangement joins TRBV7-3 to TRBJ1-1, with D perhaps matching TRBD1 (5 bases). CDR3 size: 16 residues. Germline V lookup: CDR1 SGHTA, CDR2 FQGTGA. The V gene lost 1 base and the J gene lost 0 bases, with 12 bases spanning the gap. CDR3 DNA sequence: TGTGCCAGCAGCTTAAGTGGGGGGGGACTGAACACTGAAGCTTTCTTT. Its protein is CASSLSGGGLNTEAFF.

This clonotype was seen repeatedly, ten times or more. V gene TRBV5-1 combines with J gene TRBJ2-7, with 11 bases lining up with TRBD2. This CDR3 spans 14 amino acids. Germline V gene data show CDR1 as SGHRS and CDR2 as YFSETQ. The junction had 4 bases not matched to a gene; V was cut back by 5 bases and J by 3 bases. The CDR3 sequence: CASRLAGDNYEQYF. In DNA, the CDR3 is TGCGCCAGCAGACTAGCGGGGGACAACTACGAGCAGTACTTC.